The rows below give T cell receptor beta chains drawn from one sample of a study of blood T cell repertoires in COVID-19. The protocol was immunoSEQ multiplex PCR, while the TCRdb copy is restricted to in-frame clones and leaves out a portion. Of about 83,000 clones in the sample, approximately 90% were seen once. Sequenced: peripheral blood. The receptors derive from a woman in her forties or fifties with active or convalescent COVID-19. Both conserved end residues are part of each CDR3. A D gene is named only where the DNA matches it firmly. Not all rows give a size; the values are once, few, many and, for expanded clones, a class.

J gene	CDR3 length	D gene	V gene	clone size	CDR3 protein	CDR3 DNA
TRBJ2-1	15	TRBD2	TRBV2	-	CASSVTGLATNEQFF	TGTGCCAGCAGTGTAACGGGACTAGCGACTAATGAGCAGTTCTTC
TRBJ2-3	16	TRBD1	TRBV10-1	-	CAIITDGTVDTDTQYF	TGCGCCATCATAACCGATGGGACAGTTGACACAGATACGCAGTATTTT
TRBJ1-1	14	TRBD1	TRBV6-6	-	CASSYDRESAEAFF	TGTGCCAGCAGTTACGACAGGGAGAGCGCTGAAGCTTTCTTT
TRBJ2-2	16	TRBD1	TRBV5-4	-	CASNARDRVDTGELFF	TGTGCCAGCAACGCCCGGGACAGGGTGGACACCGGGGAGCTGTTTTTT
TRBJ1-1	15	-	TRBV3-1/TRBV3-2	-	CASSQGGGVQAKAFF	TGTGCCAGCAGCCAAGGGGGGGGAGTTCAGGCGAAAGCTTTCTTT
TRBJ1-5	15	-	TRBV30	-	CAWSRGSRSNQPQHF	TGTGCCTGGAGTAGGGGATCCAGAAGCAATCAGCCCCAGCATTTT
TRBJ2-4	13	TRBD1	TRBV2	-	CASSEDRDRIQYF	TGTGCCAGCAGTGAAGACCGGGACAGGATTCAGTACTTC
TRBJ2-1	17	TRBD2	TRBV27	once	CASSSGLAGGPYNEQFF	TGTGCCAGCAGTTCGGGACTAGCGGGGGGGCCCTACAATGAGCAGTTCTTC
TRBJ2-7	12	-	TRBV5-6	once	CASSLGGLGQYF	TGTGCCAGCAGCTTGGGCGGCCTCGGGCAGTACTTC
TRBJ2-6	15	TRBD1	TRBV30	-	CAWSPGGGGANVLTF	TGTGCCTGGAGCCCAGGGGGCGGTGGGGCCAACGTCCTGACTTTC
TRBJ1-1	14	-	TRBV27	-	CASSRLQGSAEAFF	TGTGCCAGCAGTCGATTACAGGGATCCGCTGAAGCTTTCTTT
TRBJ1-2	15	TRBD1	TRBV19	-	CATTGTDSYRGGYTF	TGTGCCACCACCGGGACAGATTCCTATCGTGGTGGCTACACCTTC
TRBJ2-7	16	TRBD1	TRBV18	-	CASSPIPGTAIQEQYF	TGTGCCAGCTCACCCATCCCCGGGACAGCAATTCAGGAGCAGTACTTC
TRBJ2-3	15	-	TRBV7-3	-	CASSLRGGDTDTQYF	TGTGCCAGCAGCTTAAGAGGGGGGGACACAGATACGCAGTATTTT
TRBJ2-3	14	TRBD1	TRBV28	-	CASSWDRVRDTQYF	TGTGCCAGCAGCTGGGACAGGGTCAGGGATACGCAGTATTTT
TRBJ2-3	16	TRBD1	TRBV3-1/TRBV3-2	-	CASSQDPGTARDTQYF	TGTGCCAGCAGCCAAGATCCCGGGACAGCCCGGGATACGCAGTATTTT
TRBJ2-5	14	TRBD1	TRBV18	-	CASSPGQKQETQYF	TGTGCCAGCTCACCGGGACAGAAACAAGAGACCCAGTACTTC
TRBJ2-5	13	-	TRBV12-3/TRBV12-4	-	CASSPPGEETQYF	TGTGCCAGCAGTCCACCGGGGGAAGAGACCCAGTACTTC
TRBJ2-1	17	TRBD1	TRBV9	-	CASSPRWGTGGDNEQFF	TGTGCCAGCAGCCCCAGATGGGGGACAGGGGGGGACAATGAGCAGTTCTTC
TRBJ2-2	17	TRBD2	TRBV11-2	-	CASSHGGAGRNTGELFF	TGTGCCAGCAGCCACGGGGGGGCGGGGCGGAACACCGGGGAGCTGTTTTTT
TRBJ2-7	11	-	TRBV2	-	CASSAAYEQYF	TGTGCCAGCAGTGCGGCCTACGAGCAGTACTTC
TRBJ1-3	18	-	TRBV6-6	-	CASSLSGRGSFTGNTIYF	TGTGCCAGCAGTCTATCGGGACGGGGGTCTTTTACTGGAAACACCATATATTTT
TRBJ1-2	14	-	TRBV29-1	-	CSVETRAGINGYTF	TGCAGCGTTGAAACCAGGGCAGGAATCAATGGCTACACCTTC
TRBJ1-3	14	-	TRBV6-5	-	CASSQGGGGNTIYF	TGTGCCAGCAGCCAGGGTGGTGGTGGAAACACCATATATTTT
TRBJ2-2	15	-	TRBV6-2/TRBV6-3	-	CASSYPNGRTGELFF	TGTGCCAGCAGTTACCCTAATGGTCGAACCGGGGAGCTGTTTTTT
TRBJ2-3	15	TRBD2	TRBV5-1	-	CASSSTSAFTDTQYF	TGCGCCAGCAGCTCTACTAGCGCCTTCACAGATACGCAGTATTTT
TRBJ1-2	16	TRBD1	TRBV5-4	-	CASSSKFKDRGDGYTF	TGTGCCAGCAGCTCAAAGTTTAAGGACAGGGGTGATGGCTACACCTTC
TRBJ2-5	14	TRBD2	TRBV6-2/TRBV6-3	-	CASSYFGGGETQYF	TGTGCCAGCAGTTACTTCGGCGGGGGGGAGACCCAGTACTTC
TRBJ1-2	12	-	TRBV10-3	-	CAIRGDYYGYTF	TGTGCCATCAGGGGGGACTACTATGGCTACACCTTC
TRBJ1-2	14	TRBD1	TRBV7-2	-	CASSRDRGLYGYTF	TGTGCCAGCAGCCGGGACAGGGGGCTCTATGGCTACACCTTC
TRBJ1-2	15	TRBD1	TRBV7-3	-	CASSSQQGANYGYTF	TGTGCCAGCAGCTCACAGCAGGGGGCTAACTATGGCTACACCTTC
TRBJ1-1	12	-	TRBV7-2	-	CASRKQITEAFF	TGTGCCAGCAGGAAACAGATCACTGAAGCTTTCTTT
TRBJ1-1	15	TRBD1	TRBV30	once	CAWSPRDRVNTEAFF	TGTGCCTGGAGTCCGAGGGACAGGGTGAACACTGAAGCTTTCTTT
TRBJ2-7	13	TRBD1	TRBV30	-	CAWSVEGAREQYF	TGTGCCTGGAGTGTCGAGGGGGCGCGTGAGCAGTACTTC
TRBJ1-1	13	-	TRBV4-2	-	CASSLDPGTEAFF	TGTGCCAGCAGCCTTGATCCCGGGACTGAAGCTTTCTTT
TRBJ2-5	14	TRBD1	TRBV19	-	CASSPKTGGETQYF	TGTGCCAGTAGTCCCAAGACAGGGGGGGAGACCCAGTACTTC
TRBJ1-2	16	-	TRBV3-1/TRBV3-2	-	CASSQDRRQNNYGYTF	TGTGCCAGCAGCCAAGATAGGCGACAAAATAACTATGGCTACACCTTC
TRBJ1-2	12	-	TRBV19	-	CASRRLRDGYTF	TGTGCCAGTAGGAGACTCAGGGATGGCTACACCTTC
TRBJ1-5	14	-	TRBV15	few	CATSREQFNQPQHF	TGTGCCACCAGCAGAGAACAGTTCAATCAGCCCCAGCATTTT
TRBJ1-2	13	TRBD1	TRBV6-6	-	CASSSGQGFGYTF	TGTGCCAGCAGTTCGGGACAGGGCTTTGGCTACACCTTC
TRBJ2-7	12	-	TRBV6-5	-	CASSYLSGEQYF	TGTGCCAGCAGTTACCTGAGCGGAGAGCAGTACTTC
TRBJ2-5	13	TRBD1	TRBV30	-	CAWGTGGAETQYF	TGTGCCTGGGGGACAGGTGGCGCAGAGACCCAGTACTTC
TRBJ1-2	15	TRBD1	TRBV5-8	-	CASPRGTGGRDGYTF	TGTGCCAGCCCCAGGGGCACAGGGGGTCGGGATGGCTACACCTTC
TRBJ1-3	15	-	TRBV9	few	CASSVEGAWGNTIYF	TGTGCCAGCAGCGTGGAAGGGGCTTGGGGAAACACCATATATTTT
TRBJ1-1	13	TRBD1	TRBV11-2	-	CASRRQGRTEAFF	TGTGCCAGCAGGAGACAGGGAAGAACTGAAGCTTTCTTT
TRBJ2-3	17	TRBD2	TRBV4-3	-	CASSQERSSGGPDTQYF	TGCGCCAGCAGCCAAGAAAGGTCTAGCGGGGGCCCAGATACGCAGTATTTT
TRBJ1-1	14	TRBD1	TRBV9	-	CASSPTGANTEAFF	TGTGCCAGCAGCCCGACAGGGGCGAACACTGAAGCTTTCTTT
TRBJ2-2	16	-	TRBV7-3	once	CASSSTAFSNTGELFF	TGTGCCAGCAGCTCAACAGCCTTTTCGAACACCGGGGAGCTGTTTTTT